This T cell receptor (beta chain) was observed in a study of blood T cell repertoires in COVID-19. Study-wide background: COVID-19 samples, acute and convalescent, were from the United States, Italy and Spain. The analysed material was cDNA or gDNA that came from T cells, B-cell-depleted T cells, or PBMCs.

In germline, CDR1 is SGHNT, CDR2 YYREEE (reference sequence). There are 15 residues in the CDR3. The V and J ends lost 1 base and 7 bases respectively, with 17 bases between them. Data came from immunoSEQ multiplex PCR; TCRdb stores just in-frame clones and leaves some out. The sample consists of roughly 300,000 clones, around 92% of them appearing once. Patients in Seattle were enrolled during active infection, then followed longitudinally. This TCR was recovered from a woman in her 30s with COVID-19, enrolled during active disease. The genes are TRBV5-4 and TRBJ1-1; TRBD1 might be the D (5 bases). Sequencing was performed on peripheral blood. The CDR3 region has the DNA TGTGCCAGCAGCTTGAACCGGGGGACCTTGAGTGAAGCTTTCTTT. It encodes CASSLNRGTLSEAFF.